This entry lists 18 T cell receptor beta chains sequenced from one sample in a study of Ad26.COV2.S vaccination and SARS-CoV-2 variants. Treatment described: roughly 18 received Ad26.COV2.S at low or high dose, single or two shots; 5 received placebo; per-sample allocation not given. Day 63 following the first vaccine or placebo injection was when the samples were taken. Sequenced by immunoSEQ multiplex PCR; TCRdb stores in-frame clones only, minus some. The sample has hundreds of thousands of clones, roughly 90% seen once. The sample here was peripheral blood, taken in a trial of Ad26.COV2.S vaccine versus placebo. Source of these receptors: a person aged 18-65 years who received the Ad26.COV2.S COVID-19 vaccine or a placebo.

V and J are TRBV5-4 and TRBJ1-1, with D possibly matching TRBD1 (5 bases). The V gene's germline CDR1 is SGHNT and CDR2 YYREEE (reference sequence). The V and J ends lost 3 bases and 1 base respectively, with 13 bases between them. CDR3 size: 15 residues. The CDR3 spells CASSSRGGTNTEAFF. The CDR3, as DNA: TGTGCCAGCAGCTCGCGCGGGGGGACGAACACTGAAGCTTTCTTT. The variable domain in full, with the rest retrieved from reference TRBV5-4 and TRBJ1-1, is ETGVTQSPTHLIKTRGQQVTLRCSSQSGHNTVSWYQQALGQGPQFIFQYYREEENGRGNFPPRFSGLQFPNYSSELNVNALELDDSALYLCASSSRGGTNTEAFFGQGTRLTVV.

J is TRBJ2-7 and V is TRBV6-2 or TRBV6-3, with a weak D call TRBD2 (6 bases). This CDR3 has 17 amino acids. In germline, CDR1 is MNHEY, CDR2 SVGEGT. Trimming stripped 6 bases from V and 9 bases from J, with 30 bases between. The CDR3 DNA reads TGTGCCAGCAGGCCTGGGGCAGGACTACCTAACCTACGAGGGCAGTACTTC. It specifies CASRPGAGLPNLRGQYF.

The CDR3 region has the DNA TGTGCCAGCAGCCAACGACAGGGAGAGACTGAAGCTTTCTTT. Its protein is CASSQRQGETEAFF. The rearrangement uses TRBV6-5 and TRBJ1-1; 7 nucleotides line up with TRBD1. CDR3 length: 14 amino acids. The germline V gene has CDR1 MNHEY and CDR2 SVGAGI. V was clipped by 6 bases and J by 5 bases; unmatched bases: 9.

The CDR3 protein is CASSQASGNSYEQYF. In DNA, the CDR3 is TGTGCCAGCAGCCAAGCTAGCGGGAACTCCTACGAGCAGTACTTC. The rearrangement links TRBV4-2 to TRBJ2-7; 9 bases map to TRBD2. The V gene end was trimmed by 1 base and the J gene end by 0 bases; junction bases not matched to a gene: 1. The CDR3 has 15 residues. Per the germline V gene, CDR1 is LGHNA and CDR2 is YNFKEQ.

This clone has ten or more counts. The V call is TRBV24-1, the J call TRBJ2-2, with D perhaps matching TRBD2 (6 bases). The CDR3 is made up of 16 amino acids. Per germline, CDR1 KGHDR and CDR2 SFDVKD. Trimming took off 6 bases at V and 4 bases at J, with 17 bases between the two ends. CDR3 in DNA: TGTGCCACCAGTTCCGGGACTTCAGTCGCCACCGGGGAGCTGTTTTTT. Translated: CATSSGTSVATGELFF.

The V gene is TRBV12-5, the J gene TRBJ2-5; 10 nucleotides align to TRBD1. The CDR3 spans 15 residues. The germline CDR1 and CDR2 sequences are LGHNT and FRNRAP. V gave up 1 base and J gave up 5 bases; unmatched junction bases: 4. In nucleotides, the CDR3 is TGTGCTAGTGGTTTGGGACAGGGGGCCGGGGAGACCCAGTACTTC. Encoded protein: CASGLGQGAGETQYF. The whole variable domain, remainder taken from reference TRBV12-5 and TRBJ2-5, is DARVTQTPRHKVTEMGQEVTMRCQPILGHNTVFWYRQTMMQGLELLAYFRNRAPLDDSGMPKDRFSAEMPDATLATLKIQPSEPRDSAVYFCASGLGQGAGETQYFGPGTRLLVL.

The CDR3 nucleotides are TGTGCCAGCAGGGCAGGGCTACTGAACACTGAAGCTTTCTTT. It translates to CASRAGLLNTEAFF. The chain has TRBV28 and TRBJ1-1, with a tentative D call TRBD1 (5 bases). CDR3 length: 14 residues. Germline V gene sequence: CDR1 MDHEN, CDR2 SYDVKM. V shed 6 bases and J shed 0 bases, with 11 bases lying between them.

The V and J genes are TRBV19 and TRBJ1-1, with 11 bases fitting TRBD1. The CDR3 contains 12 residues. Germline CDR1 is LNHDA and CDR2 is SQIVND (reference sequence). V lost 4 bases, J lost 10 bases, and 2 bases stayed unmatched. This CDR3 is CASSTGTGGAFF. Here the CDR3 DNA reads TGTGCCAGTAGTACCGGGACAGGGGGAGCTTTCTTT. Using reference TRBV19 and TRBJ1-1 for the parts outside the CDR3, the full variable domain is DGGITQSPKYLFRKEGQNVTLSCEQNLNHDAMYWYRQDPGQGLRLIYYSQIVNDFQKGDIAEGYSVSREKKESFPLTVTSAQKNPTAFYLCASSTGTGGAFFGQGTRLTVV.

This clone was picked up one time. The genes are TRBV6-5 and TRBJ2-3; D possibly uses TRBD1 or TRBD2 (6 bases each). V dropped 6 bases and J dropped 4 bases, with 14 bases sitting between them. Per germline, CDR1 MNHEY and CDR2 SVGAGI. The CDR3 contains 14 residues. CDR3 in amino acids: CASRWGPGADTQYF. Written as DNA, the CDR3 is TGTGCCAGCAGGTGGGGGCCGGGAGCAGATACGCAGTATTTT.

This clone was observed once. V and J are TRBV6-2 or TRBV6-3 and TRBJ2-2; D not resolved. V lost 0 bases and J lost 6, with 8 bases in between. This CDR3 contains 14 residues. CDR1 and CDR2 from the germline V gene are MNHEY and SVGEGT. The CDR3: CASSYSNTAGELFF. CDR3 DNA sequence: TGTGCCAGCAGTTACTCGAACACAGCCGGGGAGCTGTTTTTT.

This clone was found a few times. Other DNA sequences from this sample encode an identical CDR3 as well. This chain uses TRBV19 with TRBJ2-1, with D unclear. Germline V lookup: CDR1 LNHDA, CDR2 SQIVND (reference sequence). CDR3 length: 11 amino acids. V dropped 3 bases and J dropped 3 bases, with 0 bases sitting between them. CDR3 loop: CASSIYNEQFF. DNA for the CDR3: TGTGCCAGTAGTATCTACAATGAGCAGTTCTTC.

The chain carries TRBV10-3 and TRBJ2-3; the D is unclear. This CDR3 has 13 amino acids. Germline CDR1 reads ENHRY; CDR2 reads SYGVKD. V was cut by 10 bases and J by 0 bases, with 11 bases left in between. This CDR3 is CATRESSTDTQYF. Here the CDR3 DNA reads TGTGCCACCCGAGAGTCTAGCACAGATACGCAGTATTTT.

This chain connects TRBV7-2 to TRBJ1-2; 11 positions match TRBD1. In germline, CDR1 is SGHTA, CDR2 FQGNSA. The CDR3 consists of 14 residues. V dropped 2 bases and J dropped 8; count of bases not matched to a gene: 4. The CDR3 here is CASSLMGQGGGYTF. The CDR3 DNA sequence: TGTGCCAGCAGCTTAATGGGACAGGGGGGCGGCTACACCTTC. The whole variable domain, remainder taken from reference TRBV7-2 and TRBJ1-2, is GAGVSQSPSNKVTEKGKDVELRCDPISGHTALYWYRQSLGQGLEFLIYFQGNSAPDKSGLPSDRFSAERTGGSVSTLTIQRTQQEDSAVYLCASSLMGQGGGYTFGSGTRLTVV.

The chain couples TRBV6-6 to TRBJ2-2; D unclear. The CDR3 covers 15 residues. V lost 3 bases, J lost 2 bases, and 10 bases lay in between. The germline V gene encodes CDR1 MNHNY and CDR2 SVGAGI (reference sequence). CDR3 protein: CASSYFDGNTGELFF. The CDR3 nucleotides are TGTGCCAGCAGTTATTTTGATGGAAACACCGGGGAGCTGTTTTTT.

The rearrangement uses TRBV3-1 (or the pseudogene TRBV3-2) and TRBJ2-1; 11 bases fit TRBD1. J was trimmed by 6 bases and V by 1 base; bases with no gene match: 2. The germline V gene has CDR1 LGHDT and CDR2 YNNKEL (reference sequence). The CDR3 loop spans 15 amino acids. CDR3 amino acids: CASSQVGTGGNEQFF. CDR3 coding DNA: TGTGCCAGCAGCCAAGTCGGGACAGGGGGCAATGAGCAGTTCTTC.

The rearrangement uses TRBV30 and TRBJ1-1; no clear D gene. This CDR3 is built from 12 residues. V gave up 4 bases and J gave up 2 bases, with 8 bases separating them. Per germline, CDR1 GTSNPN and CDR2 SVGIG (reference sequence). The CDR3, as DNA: TGTGCCTGGAACTTTCCTAACACTGAAGCTTTCTTT. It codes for CAWNFPNTEAFF.

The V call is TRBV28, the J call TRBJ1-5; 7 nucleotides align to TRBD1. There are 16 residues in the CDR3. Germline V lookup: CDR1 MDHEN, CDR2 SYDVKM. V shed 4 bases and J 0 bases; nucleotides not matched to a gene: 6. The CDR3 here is CASSSPTGNSNQPQHF. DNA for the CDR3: TGTGCCAGCAGTTCTCCGACAGGGAATAGCAATCAGCCCCAGCATTTT.

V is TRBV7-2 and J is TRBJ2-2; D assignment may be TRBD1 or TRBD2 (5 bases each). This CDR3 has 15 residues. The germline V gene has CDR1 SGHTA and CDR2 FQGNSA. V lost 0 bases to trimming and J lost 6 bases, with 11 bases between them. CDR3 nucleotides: TGTGCCAGCAGCTTAGCGGTGGGGCGGGCCGGGGAGCTGTTTTTT. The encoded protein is CASSLAVGRAGELFF.